This TCR beta chain was observed in a study of cytomegalovirus exposure and HLA in healthy donors. Study-wide results and limits: A few CMV-associated chains proved CMV antigen-specific in vitro. The tendency of first-cohort TCR clusters to co-occur in the 120 or so validation repertoires emerged from a later analysis. Cytomegalovirus status was reportedly diagnosed by the classifier with high sensitivity and specificity. The authors listed about 170 TCR beta chains as cytomegalovirus-associated.

Repertoires were generated with immunoSEQ multiplex PCR, while TCRdb's copy carries only in-frame clones and drops some. The sample shows about 98,000 clones, 87% of them seen only once. A note on this clone: Antigen: not known.

Between the trimmed V and J ends, which lost 6 bases and 2 bases, there was a span of 14 bases. Germline loops: CDR1 SQVTM, CDR2 ANQGSEA. The CDR3 has 15 residues. The specimen sequenced was PBMCs. This chain links TRBV29-1 with TRBJ2-6; the D is unclear. The receptor was isolated from a woman younger than 45 in good health and CMV-seronegative. The CDR3 reads CSVLSPETGANVLTF. CDR3 nucleotides: TGCAGCGTCCTCTCTCCGGAGACTGGGGCCAACGTCCTGACTTTC.